This T cell receptor beta chain was retrieved from a study of PD-L1 blockade in urothelial cancer. In the study overall: The authors examined blood 3 weeks (second dose) and 6 weeks after treatment start.

A note on this clone: What it binds is unknown.

The CDR3 is 18 amino acids. The V and J ends lost 4 bases and 1 base, in that order; junction bases with no gene match: 11. Germline values: CDR1 SGHAT, CDR2 FQNNGV. Study conclusions and caveats: In blood sampled pretreatment, TCR clonality below the median predicted better survival.

Profiled with immunoSEQ multiplex PCR; TCRdb holds only in-frame clones, not every one. The data hold about 72,000 clones, with around 84% observed a single time. Material: PBMCs, obtained around atezolizumab (anti-PD-L1) treatment. This chain joins TRBV11-2 and TRBJ2-2, with 8 bases aligning to TRBD1. The TCR comes from a man in his 70s with urothelial cancer. CDR3 loop: CASSSGQGARLNTGELFF. Written as DNA, the CDR3 is TGTGCCAGCAGCTCAGGCCAGGGGGCGAGGCTGAACACCGGGGAGCTGTTTTTT.